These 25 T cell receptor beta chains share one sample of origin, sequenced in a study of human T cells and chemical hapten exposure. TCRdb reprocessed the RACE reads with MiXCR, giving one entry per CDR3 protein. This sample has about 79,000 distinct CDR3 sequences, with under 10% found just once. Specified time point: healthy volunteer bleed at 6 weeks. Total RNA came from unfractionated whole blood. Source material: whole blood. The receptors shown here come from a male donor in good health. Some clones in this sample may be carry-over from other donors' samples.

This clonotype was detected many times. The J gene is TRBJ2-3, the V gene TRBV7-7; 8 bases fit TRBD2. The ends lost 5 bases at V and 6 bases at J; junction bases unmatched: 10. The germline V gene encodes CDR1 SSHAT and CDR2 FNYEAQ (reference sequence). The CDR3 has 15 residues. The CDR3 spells CASSPLSGVGDTQYF. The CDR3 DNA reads TGTGCCAGCAGCCCCCTTAGCGGGGTCGGTGATACGCAGTATTTT.

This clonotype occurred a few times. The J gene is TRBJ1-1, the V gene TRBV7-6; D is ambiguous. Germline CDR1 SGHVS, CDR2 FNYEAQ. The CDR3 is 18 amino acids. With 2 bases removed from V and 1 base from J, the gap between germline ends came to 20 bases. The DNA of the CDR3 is TGTGCCAGCAGCTTATTCCCAACCTATTGGCTGGGGAACACTGAAGCTTTCTTT. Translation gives CASSLFPTYWLGNTEAFF.

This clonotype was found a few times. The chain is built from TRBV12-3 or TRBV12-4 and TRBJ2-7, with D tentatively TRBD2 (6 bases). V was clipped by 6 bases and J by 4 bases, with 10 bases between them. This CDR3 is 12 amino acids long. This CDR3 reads CASSDGGYEQYF. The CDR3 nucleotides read TGTGCCAGCAGCGACGGAGGGTACGAGCAGTACTTC.

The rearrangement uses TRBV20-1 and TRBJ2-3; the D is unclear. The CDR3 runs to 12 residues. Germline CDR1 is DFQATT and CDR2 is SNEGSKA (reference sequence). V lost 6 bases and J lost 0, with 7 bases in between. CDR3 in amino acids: CSATPSTDTQYF. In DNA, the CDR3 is TGCAGTGCCACTCCCAGCACAGATACGCAGTATTTT.

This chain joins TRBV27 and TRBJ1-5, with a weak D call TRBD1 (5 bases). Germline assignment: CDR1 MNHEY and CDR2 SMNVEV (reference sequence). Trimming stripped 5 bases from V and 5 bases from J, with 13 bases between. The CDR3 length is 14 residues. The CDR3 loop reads CASSKQGIHQPQHF. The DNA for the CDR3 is TGTGCCAGCAGTAAGCAGGGCATCCATCAGCCCCAGCATTTT.

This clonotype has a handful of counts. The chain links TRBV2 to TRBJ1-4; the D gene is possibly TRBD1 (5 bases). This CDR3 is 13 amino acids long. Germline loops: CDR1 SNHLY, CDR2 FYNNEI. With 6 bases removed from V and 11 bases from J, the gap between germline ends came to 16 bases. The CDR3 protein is CASSGDQMRKLFF. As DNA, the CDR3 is TGTGCCAGCAGCGGGGACCAAATGAGGAAACTGTTTTTT.

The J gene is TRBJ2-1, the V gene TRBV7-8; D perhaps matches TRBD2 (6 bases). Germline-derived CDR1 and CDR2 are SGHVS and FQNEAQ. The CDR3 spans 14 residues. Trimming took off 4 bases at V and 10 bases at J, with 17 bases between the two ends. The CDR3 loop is CASSWGLLRLEQFF. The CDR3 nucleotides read TGTGCCAGCAGCTGGGGACTCCTCCGGTTAGAGCAGTTCTTC.

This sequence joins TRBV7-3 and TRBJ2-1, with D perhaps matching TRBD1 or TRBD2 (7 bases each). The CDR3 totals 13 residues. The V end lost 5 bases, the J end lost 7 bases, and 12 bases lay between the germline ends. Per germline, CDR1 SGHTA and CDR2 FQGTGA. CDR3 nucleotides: TGTGCCAGCAGCCCCAGGGGGGGGAATGAGCAGTTCTTC. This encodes CASSPRGGNEQFF.

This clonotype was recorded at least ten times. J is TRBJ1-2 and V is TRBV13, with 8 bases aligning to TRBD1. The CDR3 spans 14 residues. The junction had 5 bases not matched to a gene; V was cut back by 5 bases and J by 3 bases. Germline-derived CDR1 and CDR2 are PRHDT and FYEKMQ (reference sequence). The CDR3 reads CASSPQGAYYGYTF. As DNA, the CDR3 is TGTGCCAGCAGCCCCCAGGGGGCCTACTATGGCTACACCTTC.

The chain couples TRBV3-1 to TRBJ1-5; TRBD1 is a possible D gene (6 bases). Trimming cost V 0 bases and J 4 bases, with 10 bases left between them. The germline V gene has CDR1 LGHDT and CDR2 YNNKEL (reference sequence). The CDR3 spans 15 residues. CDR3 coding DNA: TGTGCCAGCAGCCAAGAGAGGGGGGGGAATCAGCCCCAGCATTTT. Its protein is CASSQERGGNQPQHF.

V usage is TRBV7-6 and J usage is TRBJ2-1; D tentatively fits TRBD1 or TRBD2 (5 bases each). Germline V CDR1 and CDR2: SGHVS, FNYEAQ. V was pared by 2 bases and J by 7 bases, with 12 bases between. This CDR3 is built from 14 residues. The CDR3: CASSLMGTSNEQFF. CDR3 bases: TGTGCCAGCAGCTTAATGGGGACGAGTAATGAGCAGTTCTTC. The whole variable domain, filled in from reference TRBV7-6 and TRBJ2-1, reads GAGVSQSPRYKVTKRGQDVALRCDPISGHVSLYWYRQALGQGPEFLTYFNYEAQQDKSGLPNDRFSAERPEGSISTLTIQRTEQRDSAMYRCASSLMGTSNEQFFGPGTRLTVL.

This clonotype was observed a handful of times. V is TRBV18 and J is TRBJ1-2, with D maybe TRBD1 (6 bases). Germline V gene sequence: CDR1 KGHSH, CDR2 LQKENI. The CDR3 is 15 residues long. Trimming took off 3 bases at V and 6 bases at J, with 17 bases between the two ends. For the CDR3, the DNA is TGTGCCAGCTCACCTAATCGGGGGGCCGATCATGGCTACACCTTC. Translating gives CASSPNRGADHGYTF.

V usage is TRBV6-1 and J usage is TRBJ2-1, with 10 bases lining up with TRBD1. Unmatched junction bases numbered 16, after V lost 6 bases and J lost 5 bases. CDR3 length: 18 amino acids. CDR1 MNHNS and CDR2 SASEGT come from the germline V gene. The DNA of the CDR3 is TGTGCCAGCAGCAGGGACAGGGGTATTCAGGGATATAACAATGAGCAGTTCTTC. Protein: CASSRDRGIQGYNNEQFF.

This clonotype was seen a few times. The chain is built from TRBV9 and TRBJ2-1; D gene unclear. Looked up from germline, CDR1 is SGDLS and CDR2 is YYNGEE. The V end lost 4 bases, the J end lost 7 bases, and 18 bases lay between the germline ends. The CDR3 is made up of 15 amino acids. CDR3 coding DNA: TGTGCCAGCAGCCCCCAAGACCGGGCCCTAAATGAGCAGTTCTTC. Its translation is CASSPQDRALNEQFF. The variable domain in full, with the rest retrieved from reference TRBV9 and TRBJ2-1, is DSGVTQTPKHLITATGQRVTLRCSPRSGDLSVYWYQQSLDQGLQFLIQYYNGEERAKGNILERFSAQQFPDLHSELNLSSLELGDSALYFCASSPQDRALNEQFFGPGTRLTVL.

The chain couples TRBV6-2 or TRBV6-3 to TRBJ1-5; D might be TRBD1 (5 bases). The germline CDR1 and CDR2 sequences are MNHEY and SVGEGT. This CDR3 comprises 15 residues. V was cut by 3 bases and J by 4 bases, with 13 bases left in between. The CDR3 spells CASSYRDSLNQPQHF. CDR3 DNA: TGTGCCAGCAGTTATCGTGACAGCCTTAATCAGCCCCAGCATTTT.

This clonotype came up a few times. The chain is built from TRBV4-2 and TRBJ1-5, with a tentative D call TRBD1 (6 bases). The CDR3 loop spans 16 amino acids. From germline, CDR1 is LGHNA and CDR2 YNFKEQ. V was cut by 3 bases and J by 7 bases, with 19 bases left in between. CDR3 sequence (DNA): TGTGCCAGCAGCCATAATGTTGGTGGGGGCGACCAGCCCCAGCATTTT. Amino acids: CASSHNVGGGDQPQHF.

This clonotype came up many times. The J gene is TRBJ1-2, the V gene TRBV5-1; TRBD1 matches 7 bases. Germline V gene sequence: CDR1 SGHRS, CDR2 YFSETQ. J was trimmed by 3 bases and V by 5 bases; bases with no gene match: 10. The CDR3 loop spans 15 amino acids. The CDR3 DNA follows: TGCGCCAGCAGTCCACAGGGGACTTCGGACTATGGCTACACCTTC. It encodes CASSPQGTSDYGYTF.

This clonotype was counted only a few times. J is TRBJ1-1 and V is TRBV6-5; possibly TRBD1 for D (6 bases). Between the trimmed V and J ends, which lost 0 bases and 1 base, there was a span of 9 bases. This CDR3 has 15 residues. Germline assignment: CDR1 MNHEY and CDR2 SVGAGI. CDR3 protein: CASSYSGGPNTEAFF. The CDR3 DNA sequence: TGTGCCAGCAGTTACTCGGGGGGCCCGAACACTGAAGCTTTCTTT.

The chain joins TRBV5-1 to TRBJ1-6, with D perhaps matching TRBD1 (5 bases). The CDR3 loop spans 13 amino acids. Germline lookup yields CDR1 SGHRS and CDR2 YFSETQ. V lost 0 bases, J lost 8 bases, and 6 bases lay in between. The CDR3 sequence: CASSLAGYSPLHF. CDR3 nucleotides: TGCGCCAGCAGCTTGGCAGGGTATTCACCCCTCCACTTT.

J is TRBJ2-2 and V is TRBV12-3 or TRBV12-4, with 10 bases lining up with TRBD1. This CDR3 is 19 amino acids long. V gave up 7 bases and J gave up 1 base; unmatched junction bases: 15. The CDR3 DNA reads TGTGCCAGCAAACCGGGACAGGGGCGACCAGTCGAGAACACCGGGGAGCTGTTTTTT. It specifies CASKPGQGRPVENTGELFF.

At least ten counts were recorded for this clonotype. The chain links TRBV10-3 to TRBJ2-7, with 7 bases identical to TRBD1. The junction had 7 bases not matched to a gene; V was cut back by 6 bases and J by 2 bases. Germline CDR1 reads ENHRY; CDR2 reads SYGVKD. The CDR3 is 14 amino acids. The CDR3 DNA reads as TGTGCCATCAGGACCCGGGACAGCCCCTACGAGCAGTACTTC. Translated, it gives CAIRTRDSPYEQYF.

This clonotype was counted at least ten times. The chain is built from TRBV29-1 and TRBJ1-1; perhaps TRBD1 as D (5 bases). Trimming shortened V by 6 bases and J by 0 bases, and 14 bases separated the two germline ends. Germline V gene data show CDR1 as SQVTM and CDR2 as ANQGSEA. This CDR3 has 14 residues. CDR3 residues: CSVAPGRMNTEAFF. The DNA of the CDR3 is TGCAGCGTAGCACCGGGACGCATGAACACTGAAGCTTTCTTT.

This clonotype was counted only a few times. The CDR3 bases are TGTGCCAGCAGTCGGGCACCGGACCACGAGCAGTACTTC. Protein product: CASSRAPDHEQYF. The gene calls are TRBV6-6 and TRBJ2-7; D call uncertain. The CDR3 runs 13 residues. CDR1 and CDR2 (germline): MNHNY, SVGAGI (reference sequence). Trimming removed 5 bases from V and 5 bases from J, with 13 bases in between.

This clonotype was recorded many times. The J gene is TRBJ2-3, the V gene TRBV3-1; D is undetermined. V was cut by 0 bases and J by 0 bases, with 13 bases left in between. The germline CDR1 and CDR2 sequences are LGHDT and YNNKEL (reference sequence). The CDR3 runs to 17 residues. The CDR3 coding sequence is TGTGCCAGCAGCCAAGAGCTGGCTCGAGCTAGCACAGATACGCAGTATTTT. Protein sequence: CASSQELARASTDTQYF.

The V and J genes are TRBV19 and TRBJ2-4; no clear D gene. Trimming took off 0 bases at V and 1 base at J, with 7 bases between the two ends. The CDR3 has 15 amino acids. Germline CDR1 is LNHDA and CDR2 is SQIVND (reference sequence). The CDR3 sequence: CASSIDQGAKNIQYF. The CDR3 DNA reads TGTGCCAGTAGTATAGATCAAGGGGCCAAAAACATTCAGTACTTC.